A selection of T cell receptor beta chains follows, all from one sample in a study of vaccination effects on CD4 cells after COVID-19. Data came from immunoSEQ multiplex PCR; TCRdb stores just in-frame clones and leaves some out. The sample gives more than 30,000 clones, 70% of which show up once; approximately 3.6% is in the top ten. These receptors' targets are unknown. This specimen consisted of CD4+ T cells from PBMCs cultured without peptide, obtained before COVID-19 vaccination. The origin of the receptors is a human donor who received a COVID-19 vaccine. CDR3s include the opening cysteine and the closing phenylalanine or tryptophan. Each record gives: J gene, V gene, D gene, clone size, CDR3 DNA, CDR3 protein. D genes are given only for firm matches. The listing skips clone size in some rows; elsewhere it reads once, few, many or a size class.

TRBJ2-5 TRBV21-1 . . TGTGCCAGCAGCAAAGGGGTTAAGGGGGAGACCCAGTACTTC CASSKGVKGETQYF
TRBJ1-5 TRBV7-8 . . TGTGCCAGCAGCTTAGTACAGGGAGAGGGCAATCAGCCCCAGCATTTT CASSLVQGEGNQPQHF
TRBJ2-5 TRBV3-1/TRBV3-2 . . TGTGCCAGCAGCCACGAAGGGGGGGAAGAGACCCAGTACTTC CASSHEGGEETQYF
TRBJ2-2 TRBV27 . few TGTGCCAGCAGTTTAGCAGCCGGGGAGCTGTTTTTT CASSLAAGELFF
TRBJ1-2 TRBV7-9 TRBD1 few TGTGCCAGCACGCCGAACCTGATGGACAGGGAGGACACCTTC CASTPNLMDREDTF
TRBJ1-2 TRBV12-3/TRBV12-4 . . TGTGCCAGCAGGGCCGCACAGGGCTCGGGCTACACCTTC CASRAAQGSGYTF
TRBJ2-5 TRBV4-1 . . TGCGCCAGCAGCCAAGTAATTTTGTACCAAGAGACCCAGTACTTC CASSQVILYQETQYF
TRBJ1-5 TRBV19 . . TGTGCCAGTAGTATAGACTATGCAGGGGGCAATCAGCCCCAGCATTTT CASSIDYAGGNQPQHF
TRBJ2-7 TRBV6-9 . . TGTGCCAGCAGTTATAGGACGGTGAACTACGAGCAGTACTTC CASSYRTVNYEQYF
TRBJ2-2 TRBV7-2 TRBD2 . TGTGCCAGCAGCGGGACTAGCGGGAACACCGGGGAGCTGTTTTTT CASSGTSGNTGELFF
TRBJ2-2 TRBV5-4 . . TGTGCCAGCAGCGCACCCCCAGGGGAGGGTACCGGGGAGCTGTTTTTT CASSAPPGEGTGELFF
TRBJ2-3 TRBV15 TRBD2 few TGTGCCACCAGCAGAGTAGCGGGGGCTAGCACAGATACGCAGTATTTT CATSRVAGASTDTQYF
TRBJ2-7 TRBV6-1 . few TGTGCCAGCAGTGAAGCTTGGACAGCCTACGAGCAGTACTTC CASSEAWTAYEQYF
TRBJ2-2 TRBV3-1/TRBV3-2 TRBD1 few TGTGCCAGCAGCCAAGGGGACAGGGTGACCGGGGAGCTGTTTTTT CASSQGDRVTGELFF
TRBJ2-1 TRBV11-3 . medium-sized TGTGCCAGCAGCTTAGAACAGGGCTCCTACAATGAGCAGTTCTTC CASSLEQGSYNEQFF
TRBJ1-4 TRBV6-5 . . TGTGCCGCAAACAGAGCAAATAATGAAAAACTGTTTTTT CAANRANNEKLFF
TRBJ2-7 TRBV18 . . TGTGCCAGCTCACCGCTTGGGACACATCCCTCCTACGAGCAGTACTTC CASSPLGTHPSYEQYF
TRBJ1-5 TRBV7-9 TRBD1 . TGTGCCAGCAGCCTATCAGGGGGCCAGCAGCCCCAGCATTTT CASSLSGGQQPQHF
TRBJ2-7 TRBV14 TRBD2 . TGTGCCAGCAGCCTCTCGGTGGGAGGGTCCTACGAGCAGTACTTC CASSLSVGGSYEQYF
TRBJ1-2 TRBV9 . once TGTGCCAGCAGCGTGATGCCCATTGGGTCCAACTATGGCTACACCTTC CASSVMPIGSNYGYTF
TRBJ1-4 TRBV20-1 . . TGCAGTGTAGGGCAAAATGAAAAACTGTTTTTT CSVGQNEKLFF
TRBJ2-1 TRBV27 TRBD2 . TGTGCCAGCAGTTTAAGCGGGAGTTTCAATGAGCAGTTCTTC CASSLSGSFNEQFF
TRBJ2-5 TRBV5-5 . . TGTGCCAGCAGCTTGGCCTTAGGGATTCGGGAGACCCAGTACTTC CASSLALGIRETQYF